These T cell receptor beta chains were read from a single sample in a study of T cell responses to AZD1222 COVID-19 vaccine. Clones were read by immunoSEQ multiplex PCR, and TCRdb kept only the in-frame ones, dropping some. The profile shows 150,000 to 200,000 clones, 92% of them singletons. The specimen was peripheral blood, collected on day 0 of AZD1222 vaccination. The receptors were gathered from an adult in good health. CDR3s include the opening cysteine and the closing phenylalanine or tryptophan. A D gene is named only where the DNA matches it firmly. Clone sizes are given selectively: once, few, many, or a class where the clone is expanded.

clone size	V gene	D gene	J gene	CDR3 protein	CDR3 DNA
NA	TRBV27	NA	TRBJ1-2	CASSPRGFNYGYTF	TGTGCCAGCAGTCCGAGGGGGTTTAACTATGGCTACACCTTC
NA	TRBV6-5	NA	TRBJ2-7	CASTRTEYYEQYF	TGTGCCAGCACCAGGACGGAATACTACGAGCAGTACTTC
NA	TRBV19	TRBD2	TRBJ2-1	CATMTWGGSRNEQFF	TGTGCCACCATGACCTGGGGCGGGAGTAGGAATGAGCAGTTCTTC
NA	TRBV4-3	NA	TRBJ2-3	CASSQFDRLGATQYF	TGCGCCAGCAGCCAATTCGACAGGCTTGGGGCTACGCAGTATTTT
NA	TRBV14	NA	TRBJ1-1	CASSQFLEVNTEAFF	TGTGCCAGCAGCCAATTTTTGGAAGTTAACACTGAAGCTTTCTTT
NA	TRBV6-5	NA	TRBJ1-2	CASSRTSTGVYGYTF	TGTGCCAGCAGTCGAACTTCAACGGGCGTCTATGGCTACACCTTC
NA	TRBV12-3/TRBV12-4	NA	TRBJ2-4	CASGRPEANIQYF	TGTGCCAGCGGGCGGCCCGAGGCGAACATTCAGTACTTC
NA	TRBV4-2	NA	TRBJ1-2	CASSQDGQGSMANTF	TGTGCCAGCAGCCAAGATGGGCAGGGGTCTATGGCTAACACCTTC
NA	TRBV19	TRBD2	TRBJ2-7	CASSAMGRGLAGSNSYEQYF	TGTGCCAGTAGTGCCATGGGGCGTGGACTAGCGGGATCCAACAGCTACGAGCAGTACTTC
NA	TRBV19	NA	TRBJ2-1	CASSRESSYNEQFF	TGTGCCAGTAGCAGGGAGAGCTCCTACAATGAGCAGTTCTTC
NA	TRBV11-2	NA	TRBJ2-5	CASSLEGPRIRETQYF	TGTGCCAGCAGCTTAGAGGGACCCAGGATTAGGGAGACCCAGTACTTC
NA	TRBV19	TRBD1	TRBJ1-1	CASSSDRGFWNTEAFF	TGTGCCAGTAGTTCTGACAGGGGGTTCTGGAACACTGAAGCTTTCTTT
NA	TRBV14	TRBD1	TRBJ1-2	CASSQDQTGETYGYTF	TGTGCCAGCAGCCAAGATCAGACAGGGGAAACCTATGGCTACACCTTC
NA	TRBV7-2	NA	TRBJ1-2	CASSYRRGGDGYTF	TGTGCCAGCAGCTATAGGCGGGGGGGCGACGGCTACACCTTC
NA	TRBV29-1	NA	TRBJ2-7	CSVETVSYEQYF	TGCAGCGTGGAGACAGTCTCCTACGAGCAGTACTTC
NA	TRBV27	NA	TRBJ1-2	CASSLNGFGYTF	TGTGCCAGCAGCCTCAACGGGTTTGGCTACACCTTC
NA	TRBV4-2	NA	TRBJ1-6	CASSQGIQEYNSPLHF	TGTGCCAGCAGCCAAGGAATACAGGAATATAATTCACCCCTCCACTTT
NA	TRBV19	NA	TRBJ1-1	CASSIRPVTEAFF	TGTGCCAGTAGTATAAGACCTGTCACTGAAGCTTTCTTT
NA	TRBV25-1	NA	TRBJ2-7	CASSNSYEQYF	TGTGCCAGCAGTAACAGTTACGAGCAGTACTTC
NA	TRBV11-2	TRBD1	TRBJ1-6	CASSQRGRGQTPLHF	TGTGCCAGCAGCCAACGGGGCAGGGGGCAGACACCCCTCCACTTT
once	TRBV27	NA	TRBJ1-3	CASSFGVSGNTIYF	TGTGCCAGCAGTTTCGGGGTCTCTGGAAACACCATATATTTT
once	TRBV10-3	NA	TRBJ2-7	CAISELDEQYF	TGTGCCATCAGTGAGTTGGACGAGCAGTACTTC
NA	TRBV18	NA	TRBJ2-2	CASSSRRITGELFF	TGTGCCAGCTCATCCCGTAGGATAACCGGGGAGCTGTTTTTT
NA	TRBV4-1	NA	TRBJ1-6	CASSQDFGNSPLHF	TGCGCCAGCAGCCAAGATTTCGGAAATTCACCCCTCCACTTT
NA	TRBV30	NA	TRBJ1-6	CAWRQKGGVSPLHF	TGTGCCTGGAGGCAAAAGGGAGGAGTCTCACCCCTCCACTTT
once	TRBV27	NA	TRBJ2-3	CASSSWTDHTDTQYF	TGTGCCAGCAGTTCGTGGACAGACCACACAGATACGCAGTATTTT
NA	TRBV6-6	NA	TRBJ2-5	CASSSSETQYF	TGTGCCAGCAGTTCATCGGAGACCCAGTACTTC
NA	TRBV19	TRBD1	TRBJ2-1	CASSATSGGFPNEQFF	TGTGCCAGTAGTGCGACGTCAGGGGGCTTCCCGAATGAGCAGTTCTTC
NA	TRBV2	TRBD2	TRBJ2-2	CASWLGGRGSDVGELFF	TGTGCCAGCTGGCTCGGAGGGCGGGGGAGCGACGTCGGGGAGCTGTTTTTT
NA	TRBV25-1	NA	TRBJ1-1	CASTPPGRVTEAFF	TGTGCCAGCACGCCCCCCGGACGGGTCACTGAAGCTTTCTTT
NA	TRBV29-1	NA	TRBJ1-1	CSGAWAQDTEAFF	TGCAGCGGGGCATGGGCTCAGGACACTGAAGCTTTCTTT
NA	TRBV20-1	NA	TRBJ1-6	CSASEGNLNSPLHF	TGCAGTGCTAGTGAGGGCAACCTTAATTCACCCCTCCACTTT
NA	TRBV7-2	NA	TRBJ1-6	CASSLGQGLSPLHF	TGTGCCAGCAGCTTAGGCCAGGGTCTTTCACCCCTCCACTTT
NA	TRBV7-9	TRBD1	TRBJ2-5	CASSIRQGAGETQYF	TGTGCCAGCAGCATCAGACAGGGGGCCGGAGAGACCCAGTACTTC
NA	TRBV9	NA	TRBJ2-7	CASSAGGIYEQYF	TGTGCCAGCAGCGCCGGCGGCATTTACGAGCAGTACTTC
once	TRBV27	NA	TRBJ2-1	CASSLSGTYLFF	TGTGCCAGCAGCCTATCCGGGACTTACCTGTTCTTC
NA	TRBV7-9	NA	TRBJ2-1	CASSPPIGPYNEQFF	TGTGCCAGCAGCCCCCCCATCGGGCCGTACAATGAGCAGTTCTTC
NA	TRBV11-3	NA	TRBJ2-3	CASSLGQGIHTNTQYF	TGTGCCAGCAGCTTAGGGCAGGGTATCCACACGAATACGCAGTATTTT
NA	TRBV30	NA	TRBJ2-7	CAYTSDPYEQYF	TGTGCCTATACCAGTGATCCCTACGAGCAGTACTTC
NA	TRBV24-1	NA	TRBJ2-2	CATSPGRTGELFF	TGTGCCACCAGTCCTGGACGGACCGGGGAGCTGTTTTTT
NA	TRBV29-1	TRBD1	TRBJ1-2	CSVEKAGQGGGYTF	TGCAGCGTTGAGAAGGCGGGACAGGGTGGGGGCTACACCTTC
NA	TRBV30	NA	TRBJ1-1	CAWTHRGNTEAFF	TGTGCCTGGACCCATAGGGGGAACACTGAAGCTTTCTTT
once	TRBV5-8	TRBD1	TRBJ1-4	CASSLGVSQGVNEKLFF	TGTGCCAGCAGCTTGGGGGTTTCCCAGGGGGTTAATGAAAAACTGTTTTTT
NA	TRBV6-5	TRBD1	TRBJ1-2	CASRLRGAGFFYTF	TGTGCCAGCAGACTCAGGGGGGCAGGGTTCTTCTACACCTTC